This T cell receptor (beta chain) stems from a study of T cell responses to AZD1222 COVID-19 vaccine. V gave up 11 bases and J gave up 1 base, with 15 bases separating them. This CDR3 has 13 residues. Germline lookup yields CDR1 SEHNR and CDR2 FQNEAQ (reference sequence). Method: immunoSEQ multiplex PCR; TCRdb's copy keeps in-frame clones and lacks some. The sample includes approximately 150,000 clones, roughly 92% seen only once; the top ten take 9.3%. The gene calls are TRBV7-9 and TRBJ2-7; perhaps D is TRBD1 or TRBD2 (6 bases each). Material: peripheral blood, obtained 28 days after the second AZD1222 dose. This receptor was identified in an adult who received the AZD1222 COVID-19 vaccine. CDR3 sequence reads: CAGGSRGSYEQYF. The CDR3, as DNA: TGTGCCGGGGGGAGCAGGGGTTCCTACGAGCAGTACTTC. Using reference TRBV7-9 and TRBJ2-7 for the parts outside the CDR3, the full variable domain is DTGVSQNPRHKITKRGQNVTFRCDPISEHNRLYWYRQTLGQGPEFLTYFQNEAQLEKSRLLSDRFSAERPKGSFSTLEIQRTEQGDSAMYLCAGGSRGSYEQYFGPGTRLTVT.